This T cell receptor (beta chain) comes out of a study of siplizumab effects on memory and regulatory T cells. The assay was immunoSEQ multiplex PCR, and TCRdb's table has in-frame clones only and misses some. This sample has some 100,000 clones, with around 90% found just once. V was pared by 2 bases and J by 3 bases, with 19 bases between. This CDR3 is 17 amino acids long. Germline CDR1 reads PRHDT; CDR2 reads FYEKMQ (reference sequence). J is TRBJ1-1 and V is TRBV13; D is perhaps TRBD1 (6 bases). The TCR originated in a human donor in good health. The specimen sequenced was non-Treg CD4+ T cells sorted from blood. CDR3 DNA: TGTGCCAGCAGCTTATTACTGTCATCCAGGGGTTACACTGAAGCTTTCTTT. Residues: CASSLLLSSRGYTEAFF.